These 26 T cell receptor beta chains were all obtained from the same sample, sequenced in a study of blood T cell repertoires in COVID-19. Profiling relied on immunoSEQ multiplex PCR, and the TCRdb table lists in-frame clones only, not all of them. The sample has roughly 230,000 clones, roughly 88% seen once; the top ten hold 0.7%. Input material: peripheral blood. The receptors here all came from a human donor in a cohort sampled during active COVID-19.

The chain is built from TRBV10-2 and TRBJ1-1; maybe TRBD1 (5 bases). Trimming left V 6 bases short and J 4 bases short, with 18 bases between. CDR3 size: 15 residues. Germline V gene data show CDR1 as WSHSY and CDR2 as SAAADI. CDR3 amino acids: CASRGGIKGPTEAFF. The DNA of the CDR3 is TGCGCCAGCAGGGGGGGGATCAAGGGACCCACTGAAGCTTTCTTT.

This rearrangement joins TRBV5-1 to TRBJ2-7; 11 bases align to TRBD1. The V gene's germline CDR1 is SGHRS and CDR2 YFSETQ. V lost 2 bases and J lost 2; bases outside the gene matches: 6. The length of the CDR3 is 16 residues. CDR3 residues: CASSFSPGQGAYEQYF. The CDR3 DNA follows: TGCGCCAGCAGCTTTTCGCCGGGACAGGGGGCCTACGAGCAGTACTTC.

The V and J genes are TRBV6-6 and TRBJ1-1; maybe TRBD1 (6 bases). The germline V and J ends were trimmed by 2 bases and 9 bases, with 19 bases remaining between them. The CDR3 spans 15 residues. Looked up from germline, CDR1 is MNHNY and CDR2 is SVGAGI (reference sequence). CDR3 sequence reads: CASSYVVMGGGKAFF. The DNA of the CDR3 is TGTGCCAGCAGTTACGTGGTCATGGGAGGGGGAAAAGCTTTCTTT.

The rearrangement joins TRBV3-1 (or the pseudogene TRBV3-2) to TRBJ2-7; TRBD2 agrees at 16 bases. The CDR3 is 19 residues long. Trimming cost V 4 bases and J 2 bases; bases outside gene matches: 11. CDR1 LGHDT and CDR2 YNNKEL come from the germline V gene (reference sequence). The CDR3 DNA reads TGTGCCAGCAGCCCGAACTCCGGGACTAGCGGGGGGGCCCCCTACGAGCAGTACTTC. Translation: CASSPNSGTSGGAPYEQYF.

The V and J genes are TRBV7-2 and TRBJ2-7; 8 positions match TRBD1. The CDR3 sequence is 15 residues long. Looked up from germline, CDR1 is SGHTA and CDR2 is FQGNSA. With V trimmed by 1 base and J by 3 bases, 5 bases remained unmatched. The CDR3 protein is CASSLDRGLSYEQYF. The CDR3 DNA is TGTGCCAGCAGCTTAGACAGGGGGTTAAGCTACGAGCAGTACTTC.

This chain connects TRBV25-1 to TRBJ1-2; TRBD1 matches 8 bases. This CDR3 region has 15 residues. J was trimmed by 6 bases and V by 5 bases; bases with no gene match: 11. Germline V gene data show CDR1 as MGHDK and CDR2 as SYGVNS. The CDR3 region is CASSFQGAGVDGYTF. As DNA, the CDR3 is TGTGCCAGCAGTTTCCAGGGGGCAGGTGTGGATGGCTACACCTTC.

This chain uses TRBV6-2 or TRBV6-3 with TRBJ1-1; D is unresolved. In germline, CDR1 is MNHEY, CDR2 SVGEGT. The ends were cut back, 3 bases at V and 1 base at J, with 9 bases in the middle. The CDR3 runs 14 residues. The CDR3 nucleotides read TGTGCCAGCAGTTATAGAGTTTCGAACACTGAAGCTTTCTTT. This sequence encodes CASSYRVSNTEAFF.

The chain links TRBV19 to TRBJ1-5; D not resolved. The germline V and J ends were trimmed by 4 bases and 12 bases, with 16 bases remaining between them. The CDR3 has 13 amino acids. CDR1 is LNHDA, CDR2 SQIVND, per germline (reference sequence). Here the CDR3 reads CASSTIFIGDQHF. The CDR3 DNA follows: TGTGCCAGTAGTACCATATTTATCGGAGACCAGCATTTT.

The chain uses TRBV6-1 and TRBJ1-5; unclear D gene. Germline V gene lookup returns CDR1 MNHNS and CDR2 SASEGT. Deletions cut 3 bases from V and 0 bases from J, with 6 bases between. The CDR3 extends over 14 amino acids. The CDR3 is CASSDRVSNQPQHF. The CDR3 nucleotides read TGTGCCAGCAGTGACCGGGTTAGCAATCAGCCCCAGCATTTT.

This chain's CDR3 is CASNGPNQPQHF. The CDR3, as DNA: TGTGCCAGCAATGGCCCCAATCAGCCCCAGCATTTT. This chain links TRBV28 with TRBJ1-5; D gene unclear. Trimming took 7 bases from V and 3 from J, leaving 7 bases between them. The CDR3 totals 12 residues. The germline gives CDR1 MDHEN, CDR2 SYDVKM.

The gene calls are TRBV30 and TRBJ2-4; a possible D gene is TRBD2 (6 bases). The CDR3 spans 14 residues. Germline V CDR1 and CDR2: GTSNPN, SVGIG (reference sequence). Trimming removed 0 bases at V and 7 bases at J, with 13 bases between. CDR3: CAWSVGGSSNIQYF. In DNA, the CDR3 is TGTGCCTGGAGTGTAGGAGGGTCTTCGAACATTCAGTACTTC.

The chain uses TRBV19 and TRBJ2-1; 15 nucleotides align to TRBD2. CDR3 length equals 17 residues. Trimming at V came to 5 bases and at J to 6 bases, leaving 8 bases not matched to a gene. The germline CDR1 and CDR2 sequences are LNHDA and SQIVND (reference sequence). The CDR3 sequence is CASSPGTSGRYGNEQFF. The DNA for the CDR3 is TGTGCCAGTAGTCCCGGGACTAGCGGGAGGTATGGCAATGAGCAGTTCTTC.

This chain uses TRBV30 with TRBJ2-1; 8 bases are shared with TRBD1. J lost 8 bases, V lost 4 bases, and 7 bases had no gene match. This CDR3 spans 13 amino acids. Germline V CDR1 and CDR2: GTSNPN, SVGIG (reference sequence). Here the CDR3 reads CAWTPGGRDEQFF. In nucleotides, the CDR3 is TGTGCCTGGACGCCAGGGGGCAGGGATGAGCAGTTCTTC. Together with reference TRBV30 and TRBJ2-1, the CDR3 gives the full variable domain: SQTIHQWPATLVQPVGSPLSLECTVEGTSNPNLYWYRQAAGRGLQLLFYSVGIGQISSEVPQNLSASRPQDRQFILSSKKLLLSDSGFYLCAWTPGGRDEQFFGPGTRLTVL.

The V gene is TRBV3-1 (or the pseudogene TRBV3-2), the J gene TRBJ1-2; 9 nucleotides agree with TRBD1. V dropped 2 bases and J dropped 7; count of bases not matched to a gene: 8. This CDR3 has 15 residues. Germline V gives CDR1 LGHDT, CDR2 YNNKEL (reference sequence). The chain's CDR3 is CASSQNPTGGAGYTF. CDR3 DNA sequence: TGTGCCAGCAGCCAAAACCCGACAGGGGGAGCTGGCTACACCTTC.

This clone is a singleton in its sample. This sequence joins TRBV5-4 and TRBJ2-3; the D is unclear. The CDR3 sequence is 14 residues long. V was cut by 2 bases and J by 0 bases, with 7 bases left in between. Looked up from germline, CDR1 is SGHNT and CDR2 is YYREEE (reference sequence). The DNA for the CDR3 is TGTGCCAGCAGCTTTCCTAGTAGCACAGATACGCAGTATTTT. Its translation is CASSFPSSTDTQYF.

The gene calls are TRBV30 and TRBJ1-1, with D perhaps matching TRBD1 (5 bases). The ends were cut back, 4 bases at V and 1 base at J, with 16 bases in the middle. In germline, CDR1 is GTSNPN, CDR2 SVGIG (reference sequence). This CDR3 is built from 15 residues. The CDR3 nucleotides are TGTGCCTGGATCGGTTGGGGCAGGGAGAACACTGAAGCTTTCTTT. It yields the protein CAWIGWGRENTEAFF.

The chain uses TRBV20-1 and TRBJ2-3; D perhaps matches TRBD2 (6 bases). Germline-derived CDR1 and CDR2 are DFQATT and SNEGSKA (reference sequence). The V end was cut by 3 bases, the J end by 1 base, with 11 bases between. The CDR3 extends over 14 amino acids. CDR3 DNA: TGCAGTGCTAGTAGACTAGTCGGCACAGATACGCAGTATTTT. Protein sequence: CSASRLVGTDTQYF.

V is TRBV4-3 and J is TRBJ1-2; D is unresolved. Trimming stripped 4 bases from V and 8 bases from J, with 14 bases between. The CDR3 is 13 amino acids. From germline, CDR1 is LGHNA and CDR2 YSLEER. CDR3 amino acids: CASSLTGGRGYTF. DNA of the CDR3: TGCGCCAGCAGCCTAACGGGAGGAAGGGGCTACACCTTC.

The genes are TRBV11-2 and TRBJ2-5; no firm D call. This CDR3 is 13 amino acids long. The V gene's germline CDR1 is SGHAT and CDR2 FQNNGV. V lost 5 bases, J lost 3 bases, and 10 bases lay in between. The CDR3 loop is CASSVPHEETQYF. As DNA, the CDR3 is TGTGCCAGCAGCGTCCCACACGAAGAGACCCAGTACTTC.

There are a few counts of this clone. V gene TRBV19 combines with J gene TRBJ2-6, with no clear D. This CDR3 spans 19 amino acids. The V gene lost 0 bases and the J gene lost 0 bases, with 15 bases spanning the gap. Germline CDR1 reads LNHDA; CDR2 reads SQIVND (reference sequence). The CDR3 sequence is CASSIDEAFSASGANVLTF. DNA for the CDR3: TGTGCCAGTAGTATAGATGAGGCATTTTCAGCCTCTGGGGCCAACGTCCTGACTTTC.

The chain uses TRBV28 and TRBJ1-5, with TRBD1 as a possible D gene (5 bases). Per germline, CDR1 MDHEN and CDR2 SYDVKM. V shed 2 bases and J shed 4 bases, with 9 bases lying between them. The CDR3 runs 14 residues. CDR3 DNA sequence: TGTGCCAGCAGTTTAGGAGGGGCAAATCAGCCCCAGCATTTT. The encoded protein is CASSLGGANQPQHF.

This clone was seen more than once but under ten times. The CDR3 nucleotides are TGTGCCAGCAGCTCCCGGTCCTATCAGCCCCAGCATTTT. This encodes CASSSRSYQPQHF. The J gene is TRBJ1-5, the V gene TRBV7-2; no clear D. Trimming took off 4 bases at V and 5 bases at J, with 9 bases between the two ends. The CDR3 runs to 13 residues. The germline V gene encodes CDR1 SGHTA and CDR2 FQGNSA. Full variable domain (remainder filled in from reference TRBV7-2 and TRBJ1-5): GAGVSQSPSNKVTEKGKDVELRCDPISGHTALYWYRQSLGQGLEFLIYFQGNSAPDKSGLPSDRFSAERTGGSVSTLTIQRTQQEDSAVYLCASSSRSYQPQHFGDGTRLSIL.

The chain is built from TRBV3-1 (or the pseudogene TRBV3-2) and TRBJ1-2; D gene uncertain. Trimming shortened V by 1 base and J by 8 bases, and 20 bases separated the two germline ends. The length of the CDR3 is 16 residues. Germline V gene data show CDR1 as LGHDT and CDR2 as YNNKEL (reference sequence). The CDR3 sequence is CASSQAGKVGAKGYTF. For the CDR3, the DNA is TGTGCCAGCAGCCAAGCGGGGAAGGTTGGAGCGAAGGGCTACACCTTC.

The CDR3: CASSFRGAQYF. The CDR3 coding sequence is TGTGCCAGCAGTTTTCGGGGAGCGCAGTACTTC. The chain has TRBV12-3 or TRBV12-4 and TRBJ2-7, with D tentatively TRBD2 (5 bases). The CDR3 covers 11 residues. V was pared by 3 bases and J by 9 bases, with 9 bases between.

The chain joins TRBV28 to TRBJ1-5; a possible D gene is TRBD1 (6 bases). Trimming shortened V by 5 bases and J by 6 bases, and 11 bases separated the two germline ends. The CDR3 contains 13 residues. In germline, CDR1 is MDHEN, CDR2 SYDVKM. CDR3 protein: CASSRGGPQPQHF. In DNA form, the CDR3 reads TGTGCCAGCAGTAGGGGGGGGCCTCAGCCCCAGCATTTT.

The CDR3 bases are TGTGCCAGCAGCCAGGAAGGGGCGTCAGCTAACTATGGCTACACCTTC. It specifies CASSQEGASANYGYTF. The V gene is TRBV4-2, the J gene TRBJ1-2; possible D gene TRBD1, 5 bases. V was trimmed by 3 bases and J by 0 bases, leaving 14 bases between them. Looked up from germline, CDR1 is LGHNA and CDR2 is YNFKEQ. This CDR3 comprises 16 residues.